This TCR beta chain was identified in a study of T cells in Graves' hyperthyroidism and ophthalmopathy. In germline, CDR1 is MGHDK, CDR2 SYGVNS. Between the trimmed V and J ends, which lost 5 bases and 8 bases, there was a span of 24 bases. The CDR3 consists of 16 residues. Amplified regions were TCR beta CDR3 sequences from RNA transcripts. The HTBI primer set drove a first-round RT-PCR of the TCR CDR3. TCRdb itself ran the multiplex PCR reads through MiXCR, one entry per CDR3 protein. The repertoire holds just under 750,000 distinct CDR3 sequences, with roughly 32% as singletons. This sequence originates from a woman in her 40s with Graves' hyperthyroidism. The specimen was blood. This rearrangement joins TRBV25-1 to TRBJ1-2, with D possibly matching TRBD1 (6 bases). The CDR3 DNA reads TGTGCCAGCAGTTACTCTTTCGGGGGCGAAGGTGGCGGCTACACCTTC. It translates to CASSYSFGGEGGGYTF.